Below, one T cell receptor beta chain is given with its context. The V segment lost 3 bases and the J segment 3 bases; nucleotides outside the gene matches: 2. The CDR3 contains 15 residues. In germline, CDR1 is SGHAT, CDR2 FQNNGV. This record comes from a study of blood T cell repertoires in COVID-19. Study information: From the United States, Italy and Spain came samples of acute and convalescent COVID-19. From T cells, B-cell-depleted T cells, or PBMCs came the material, which was cDNA or gDNA.

Study processing details: Nucleated cell number was recorded as an estimate derived from reference gene primer amplification. The data were produced by immunoSEQ multiplex PCR, yet TCRdb's version contains in-frame clones alone and is incomplete. That table supplies the V and J calls and clone size; D and trimming were determined from the DNA. The sample lists roughly 700,000 clones, approximately 90% occurring once. V gene TRBV11-2 combines with J gene TRBJ2-1, with 10 bases identical to TRBD1. Sequencing used peripheral blood. The receptor was derived from a woman between 18 and 30 years old with acute or convalescent COVID-19. The chain's CDR3 is CASSFDRGLYNEQFF. CDR3 in DNA: TGTGCCAGCAGCTTCGACAGGGGGCTCTACAATGAGCAGTTCTTC.